This TCR beta chain was retrieved from a study of T-cell reconstitution after alpha-beta-depleted transplantation in children. General study findings and limits: High day-60 TCRbeta diversity in some patients came from surviving recipient T cells and thymic progenitors.

The TCRbeta library was prepared with unique molecular identifiers. TCRdb re-called the PCR reads with MiXCR, one entry per CDR3 protein. Of about 900,000 distinct CDR3 sequences listed, 25% to 35% are singletons. This clonotype was found a few times. Its target is not known. CDR1 is ENHRY, CDR2 SYGVKD, per germline. The length of the CDR3 is 15 residues. V was pared by 3 bases and J by 9 bases, with 6 bases of the junction left unmatched. The genes are TRBV10-3 and TRBJ2-1, with 12 bases lining up with TRBD1. The receptor was isolated from a boy younger than two who had a stem cell transplant for SCID, so the T cells may come from the graft donor. Here the sequenced sample was PBMCs, mostly from graft donor cells, taken 360 days after TCRalphabeta/CD19-depleted stem cell transplant. CDR3 DNA sequence: TGTGCCATCAGTGACCGGGACAGGGGGCGCGGTGAGCAGTTCTTC. Protein: CAISDRDRGRGEQFF.